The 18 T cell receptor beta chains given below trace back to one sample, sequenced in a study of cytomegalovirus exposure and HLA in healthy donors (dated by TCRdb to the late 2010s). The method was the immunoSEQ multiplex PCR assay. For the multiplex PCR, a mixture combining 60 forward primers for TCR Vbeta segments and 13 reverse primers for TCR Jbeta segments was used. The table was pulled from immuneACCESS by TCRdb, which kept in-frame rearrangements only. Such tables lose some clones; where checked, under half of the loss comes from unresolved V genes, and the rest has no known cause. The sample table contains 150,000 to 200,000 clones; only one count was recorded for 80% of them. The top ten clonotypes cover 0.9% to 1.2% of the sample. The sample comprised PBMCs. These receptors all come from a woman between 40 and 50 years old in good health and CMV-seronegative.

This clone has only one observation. CDR3 DNA sequence: TGTGCCAGCAGTTTCCGGGAAGAGACCCAGTACTTC. Its translation is CASSFREETQYF. V is TRBV6-6 and J is TRBJ2-5, with D uncertain. V dropped 4 bases and J dropped 3 bases, with 6 bases sitting between them. CDR3 length equals 12 residues. Germline CDR1 reads MNHNY; CDR2 reads SVGAGI (reference sequence).

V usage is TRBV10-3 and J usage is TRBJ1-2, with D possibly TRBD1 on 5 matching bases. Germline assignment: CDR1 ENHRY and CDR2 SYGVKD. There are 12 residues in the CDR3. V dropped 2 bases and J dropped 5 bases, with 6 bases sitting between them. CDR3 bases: TGTGCCATCAGTGAGCAGGGATATGGCTACACCTTC. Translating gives CAISEQGYGYTF.

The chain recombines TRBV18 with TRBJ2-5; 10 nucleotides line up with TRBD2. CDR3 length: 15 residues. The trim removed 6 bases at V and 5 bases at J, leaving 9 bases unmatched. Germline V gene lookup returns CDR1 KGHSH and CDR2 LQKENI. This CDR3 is CASSPLAGEIETQYF. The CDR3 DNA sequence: TGTGCCAGCTCGCCGCTAGCGGGAGAAATTGAGACCCAGTACTTC.

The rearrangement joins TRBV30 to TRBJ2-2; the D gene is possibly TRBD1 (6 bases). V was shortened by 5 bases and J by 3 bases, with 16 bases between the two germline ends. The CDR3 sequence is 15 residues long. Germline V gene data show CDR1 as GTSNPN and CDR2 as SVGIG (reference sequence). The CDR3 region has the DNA TGTGCCTGGGGATACAGGGTTAGGGACACCGGGGAGCTGTTTTTT. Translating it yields CAWGYRVRDTGELFF. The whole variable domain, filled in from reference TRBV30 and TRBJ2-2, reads SQTIHQWPATLVQPVGSPLSLECTVEGTSNPNLYWYRQAAGRGLQLLFYSVGIGQISSEVPQNLSASRPQDRQFILSSKKLLLSDSGFYLCAWGYRVRDTGELFFGEGSRLTVL.

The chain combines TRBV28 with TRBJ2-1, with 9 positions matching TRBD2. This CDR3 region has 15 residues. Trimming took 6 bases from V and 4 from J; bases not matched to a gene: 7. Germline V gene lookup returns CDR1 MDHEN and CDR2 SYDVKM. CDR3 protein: CASRIGLAGYNEQFF. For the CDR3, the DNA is TGTGCCAGCAGAATCGGCCTAGCGGGATACAATGAGCAGTTCTTC.

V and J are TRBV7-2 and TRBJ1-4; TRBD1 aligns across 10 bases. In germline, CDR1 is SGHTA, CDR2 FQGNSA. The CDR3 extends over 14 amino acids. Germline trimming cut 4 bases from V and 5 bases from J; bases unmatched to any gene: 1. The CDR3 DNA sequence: TGTGCCAGCAGCTCGGACAGGGGGAATGAAAAACTGTTTTTT. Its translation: CASSSDRGNEKLFF.

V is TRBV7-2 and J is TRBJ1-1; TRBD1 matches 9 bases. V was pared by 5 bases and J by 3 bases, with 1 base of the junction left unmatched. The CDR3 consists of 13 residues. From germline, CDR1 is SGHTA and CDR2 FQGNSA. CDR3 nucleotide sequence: TGTGCCAGCAGCAGACAGGGGGACACTGAAGCTTTCTTT. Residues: CASSRQGDTEAFF.

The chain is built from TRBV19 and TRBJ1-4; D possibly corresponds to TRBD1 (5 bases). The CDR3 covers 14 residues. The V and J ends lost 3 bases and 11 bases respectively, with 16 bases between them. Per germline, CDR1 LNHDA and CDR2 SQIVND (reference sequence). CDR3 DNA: TGTGCCAGTAGTATCTCGCCAGGGAGGTGGAAACTGTTTTTT. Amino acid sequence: CASSISPGRWKLFF. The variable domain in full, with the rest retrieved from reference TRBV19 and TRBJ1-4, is DGGITQSPKYLFRKEGQNVTLSCEQNLNHDAMYWYRQDPGQGLRLIYYSQIVNDFQKGDIAEGYSVSREKKESFPLTVTSAQKNPTAFYLCASSISPGRWKLFFGSGTQLSVL.

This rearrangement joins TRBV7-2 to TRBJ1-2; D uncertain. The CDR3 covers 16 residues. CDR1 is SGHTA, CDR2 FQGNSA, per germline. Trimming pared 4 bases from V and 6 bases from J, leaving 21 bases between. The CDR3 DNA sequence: TGTGCCAGCAGCTCCGCCTGGGTCTCCGACGGGGATGGCTACACCTTC. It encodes CASSSAWVSDGDGYTF.

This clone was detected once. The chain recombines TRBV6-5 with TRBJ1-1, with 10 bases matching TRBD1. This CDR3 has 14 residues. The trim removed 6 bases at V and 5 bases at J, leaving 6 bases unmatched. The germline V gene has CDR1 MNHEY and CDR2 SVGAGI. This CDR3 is CASSRWTGGTEAFF. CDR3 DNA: TGTGCCAGCAGCCGATGGACAGGGGGGACTGAAGCTTTCTTT.

The CDR3 DNA reads TGTGCCAGCAGCTTCGGCAGGCGCCCGAACACTGAAGCTTTCTTT. It translates to CASSFGRRPNTEAFF. The chain links TRBV7-2 to TRBJ1-1; D is ambiguous. Germline loops: CDR1 SGHTA, CDR2 FQGNSA. The CDR3 is 15 residues long. V lost 3 bases and J 1 base, leaving 12 bases between the germline ends.

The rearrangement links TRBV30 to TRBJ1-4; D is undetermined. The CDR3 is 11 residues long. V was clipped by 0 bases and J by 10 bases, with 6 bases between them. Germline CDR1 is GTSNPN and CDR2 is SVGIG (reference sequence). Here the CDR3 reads CAWSVTGKLFF. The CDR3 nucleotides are TGTGCCTGGAGTGTGACGGGAAAACTGTTTTTT. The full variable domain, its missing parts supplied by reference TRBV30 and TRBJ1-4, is SQTIHQWPATLVQPVGSPLSLECTVEGTSNPNLYWYRQAAGRGLQLLFYSVGIGQISSEVPQNLSASRPQDRQFILSSKKLLLSDSGFYLCAWSVTGKLFFGSGTQLSVL.

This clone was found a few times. The CDR3: CASSADRGMQFF. The CDR3, as DNA: TGTGCCAGCAGTGCGGACAGGGGAATGCAGTTCTTC. The genes are TRBV6-1 and TRBJ2-1, with 9 bases aligning to TRBD1. After removal of 4 bases from V and 12 bases from J, the junction contained 4 bases not matched to a gene. Germline V gene data show CDR1 as MNHNS and CDR2 as SASEGT. This CDR3 spans 12 amino acids.

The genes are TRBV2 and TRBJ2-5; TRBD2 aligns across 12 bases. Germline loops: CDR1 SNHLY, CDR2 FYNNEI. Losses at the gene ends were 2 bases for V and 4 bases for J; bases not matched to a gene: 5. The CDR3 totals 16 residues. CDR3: CASSESRGLAGETQYF. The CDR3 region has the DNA TGTGCCAGCAGTGAAAGTAGGGGACTAGCGGGAGAGACCCAGTACTTC.

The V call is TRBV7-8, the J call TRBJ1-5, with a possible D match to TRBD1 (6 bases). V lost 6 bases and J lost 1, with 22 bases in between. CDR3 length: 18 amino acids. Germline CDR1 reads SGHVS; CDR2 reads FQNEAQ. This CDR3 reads CASSWGHFRGPSNQPQHF. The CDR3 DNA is TGTGCCAGCAGTTGGGGACACTTTAGGGGCCCCAGCAATCAGCCCCAGCATTTT.

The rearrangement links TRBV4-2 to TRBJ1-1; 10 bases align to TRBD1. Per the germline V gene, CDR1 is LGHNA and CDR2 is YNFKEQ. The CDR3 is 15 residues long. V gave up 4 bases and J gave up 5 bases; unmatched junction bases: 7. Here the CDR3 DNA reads TGTGCCAGCAGCCCGGAGACAGGGGGCGCGACTGAAGCTTTCTTT. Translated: CASSPETGGATEAFF.

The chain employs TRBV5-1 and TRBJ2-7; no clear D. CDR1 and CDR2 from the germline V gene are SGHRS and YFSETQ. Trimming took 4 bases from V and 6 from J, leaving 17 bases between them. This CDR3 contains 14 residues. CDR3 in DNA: TGCGCCAGCAGCCAGGCCTTAGAGAAGAGCGAGCAGTACTTC. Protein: CASSQALEKSEQYF. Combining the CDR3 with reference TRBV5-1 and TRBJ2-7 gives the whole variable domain KAGVTQTPRYLIKTRGQQVTLSCSPISGHRSVSWYQQTPGQGLQFLFEYFSETQRNKGNFPGRFSGRQFSNSRSEMNVSTLELGDSALYLCASSQALEKSEQYFGPGTRLTVT.

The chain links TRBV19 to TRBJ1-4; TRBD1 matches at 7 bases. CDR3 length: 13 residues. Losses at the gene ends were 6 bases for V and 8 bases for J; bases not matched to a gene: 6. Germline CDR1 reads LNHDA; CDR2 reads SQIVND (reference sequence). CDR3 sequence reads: CASRQTGKEKLFF. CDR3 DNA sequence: TGTGCCAGTAGACAGACAGGGAAAGAAAAACTGTTTTTT.